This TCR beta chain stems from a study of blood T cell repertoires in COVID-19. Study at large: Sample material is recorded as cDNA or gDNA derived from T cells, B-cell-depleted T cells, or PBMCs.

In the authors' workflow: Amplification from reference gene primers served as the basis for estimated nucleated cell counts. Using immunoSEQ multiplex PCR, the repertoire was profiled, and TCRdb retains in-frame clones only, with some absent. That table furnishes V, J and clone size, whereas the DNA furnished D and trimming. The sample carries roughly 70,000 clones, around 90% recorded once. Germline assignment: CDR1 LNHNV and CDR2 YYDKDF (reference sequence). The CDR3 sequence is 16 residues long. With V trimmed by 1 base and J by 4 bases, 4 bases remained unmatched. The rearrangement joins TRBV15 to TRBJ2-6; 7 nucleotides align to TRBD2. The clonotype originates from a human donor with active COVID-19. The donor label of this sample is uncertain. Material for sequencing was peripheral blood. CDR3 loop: CATSRAGGSGANVLTF. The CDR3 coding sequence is TGTGCCACCAGCAGAGCCGGGGGGTCCGGGGCCAACGTCCTGACTTTC.